This T cell receptor beta chain was captured in a study of tumor-infiltrating lymphocytes in primary liver carcinoma. Without any cell sorting, roughly 17-31 mg of bulk tissue yielded co-extracted RNA and DNA. A note on this clonotype: The junction differs from germline at one of its ends, possibly a read error.

Germline CDR1 reads SGHDN; CDR2 reads FVKESK. The CDR3 consists of 11 residues. Priming with a constant-region primer yielded TCR beta cDNA from about 540 ng total RNA. Nested multiplex PCR, run for three rounds with slightly modified ARM-PCR, yielded TCR beta libraries. Forward primers for TRBV1-TRBV30 and a C-beta reverse primer served the first two PCR rounds, at about 10 cycles each. TCRdb passed the multiplex PCR reads through MiXCR, listing each CDR3 protein once. The repertoire has about 120,000 distinct CDR3 sequences, less than 75% of them found once; the top ten carry over 8%. The sample consisted of tumor-adjacent normal liver tissue. The TCR comes from a woman aged 55-70 years with primary liver carcinoma and hepatitis B virus infection. This chain links TRBV14 with TRBJ2-3; 9 nucleotides line up with TRBD2. The CDR3 DNA is TGTGCCAACAGCCAAGTTTGCGGGAGGGGTTTT. It encodes CANSQVCGRGF.